This T cell receptor (beta chain) was identified in a study of T-cell reconstitution after alpha-beta-depleted transplantation in children. General study points: At one year after transplant, newly produced T cells mostly accounted for T-cell counts and diversity. Surviving recipient T cells and thymic progenitors accounted for the high day-60 TCRbeta diversity observed in some patients. Several hundred expanded graft clones reportedly were the source of alpha-beta T cells about two months after transplant.

It was with unique molecular identifiers that the TCRbeta library was prepared. Each CDR3 protein gets one entry after TCRdb re-called the PCR reads with MiXCR. The sample records about 48,000 distinct CDR3 sequences, 5% to 6.5% being singletons. This clonotype was seen many times. What it binds is not known. Trimming stripped 3 bases from V and 0 bases from J, with 9 bases between. Per the germline V gene, CDR1 is DFQATT and CDR2 is SNEGSKA (reference sequence). CDR3 length equals 15 residues. V usage is TRBV20-1 and J usage is TRBJ1-6; TRBD1 is a possible D gene (6 bases). The sample here was PBMCs, mostly from graft donor cells, taken 60 days after TCRalphabeta/CD19-depleted stem cell transplant. This TCR was sampled from a female patient aged 2 to 10 who had a stem cell transplant for aplastic anemia, so the T cells may come from the graft donor. CDR3 amino acids: CSASTGSSYNSPLHF. The CDR3 DNA follows: TGCAGTGCTAGTACAGGGAGCTCCTATAATTCACCCCTCCACTTT.